This T cell receptor beta chain was observed in a study of shared clonotypes between healthy human individuals. Study-wide results and limits: Sharing across four donors was highest in naive CD4 (around 5%) and lowest in memory CD8 (about 0.4%).

Comments on this clone: Its antigen is not identified.

The assay used deep level. This table comes from immunoSEQ multiplex PCR, and its TCRdb copy is limited to in-frame clones, with some not included. This table holds about 610,000 clones, roughly 97% found once. Donors were Caucasian adults residing in Nashville, Tennessee, USA. In germline, CDR1 is MNHNS, CDR2 SASEGT. CDR3 size: 13 residues. Trimming took off 6 bases at V and 4 bases at J, with 10 bases between the two ends. The origin of this receptor is a woman aged 30 to 39 in good health. The chain is built from TRBV6-1 and TRBJ1-5; maybe TRBD1 (5 bases). Sequenced material: naive CD4+ T cells sorted from blood. Subset in this sample: CD45RA+ positively selected. CDR3 DNA sequence: TGTGCCAGCAGCCAACAGGTAAATCAGCCCCAGCATTTT. Translation: CASSQQVNQPQHF.